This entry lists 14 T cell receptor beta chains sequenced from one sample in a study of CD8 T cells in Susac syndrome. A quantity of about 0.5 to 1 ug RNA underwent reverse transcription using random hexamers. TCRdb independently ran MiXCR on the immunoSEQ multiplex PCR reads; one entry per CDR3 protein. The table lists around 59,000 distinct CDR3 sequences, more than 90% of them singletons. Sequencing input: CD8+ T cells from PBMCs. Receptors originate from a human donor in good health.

The CDR3 DNA follows: TGTGCCAGCAGCTCCTCCGCGGGACAGTCACCTCCCGGGGAGCTGTTTTTT. This translates into CASSSSAGQSPPGELFF. The chain has TRBV5-6 and TRBJ2-2; a possible D gene is TRBD1 (7 bases). The CDR3 runs 17 residues. Germline V gene data show CDR1 as SGHDT and CDR2 as YYEEEE. V shed 3 bases and J shed 6 bases, with 21 bases lying between them. The variable domain in full, with the rest retrieved from reference TRBV5-6 and TRBJ2-2, is DAGVTQSPTHLIKTRGQQVTLRCSPKSGHDTVSWYQQALGQGPQFIFQYYEEEERQRGNFPDRFSGHQFPNYSSELNVNALLLGDSALYLCASSSSAGQSPPGELFFGEGSRLTVL.

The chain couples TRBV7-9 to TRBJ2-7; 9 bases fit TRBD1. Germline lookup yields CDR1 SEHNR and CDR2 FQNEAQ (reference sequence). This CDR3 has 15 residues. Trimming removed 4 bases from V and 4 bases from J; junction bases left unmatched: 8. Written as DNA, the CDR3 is TGTGCCAGCAGCTCTAATACAGGGGGCTGGTACGAGCAGTACTTC. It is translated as CASSSNTGGWYEQYF.

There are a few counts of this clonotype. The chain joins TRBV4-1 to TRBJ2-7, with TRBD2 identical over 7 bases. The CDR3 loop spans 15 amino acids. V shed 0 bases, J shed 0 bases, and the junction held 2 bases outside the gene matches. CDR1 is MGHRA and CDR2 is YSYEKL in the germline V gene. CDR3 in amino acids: CASSQEIAGSYEQYF. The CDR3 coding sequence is TGCGCCAGCAGCCAAGAGATAGCGGGCTCCTACGAGCAGTACTTC.

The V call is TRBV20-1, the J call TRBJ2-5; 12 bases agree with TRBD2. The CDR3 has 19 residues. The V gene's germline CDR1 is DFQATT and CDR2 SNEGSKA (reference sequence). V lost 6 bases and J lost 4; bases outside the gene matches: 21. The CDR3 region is CSAQTVPTSSGGARETQYF. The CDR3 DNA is TGCAGTGCCCAAACGGTCCCCACCTCTAGCGGGGGGGCCCGAGAGACCCAGTACTTC.

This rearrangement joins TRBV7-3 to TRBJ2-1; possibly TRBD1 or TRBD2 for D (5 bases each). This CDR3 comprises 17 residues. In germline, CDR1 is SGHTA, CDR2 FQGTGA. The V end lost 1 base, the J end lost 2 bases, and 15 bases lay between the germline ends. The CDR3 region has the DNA TGTGCCAGCAGCTTAAGACCAGCAGGGACCACCTACAATGAGCAGTTCTTC. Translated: CASSLRPAGTTYNEQFF.

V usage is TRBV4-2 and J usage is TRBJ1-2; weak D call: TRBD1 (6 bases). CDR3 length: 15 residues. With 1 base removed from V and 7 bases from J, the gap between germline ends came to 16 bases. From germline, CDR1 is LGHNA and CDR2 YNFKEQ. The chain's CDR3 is CASSQGPPGDGGYTF. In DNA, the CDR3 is TGTGCCAGCAGCCAAGGGCCTCCAGGGGACGGTGGCTACACCTTC.

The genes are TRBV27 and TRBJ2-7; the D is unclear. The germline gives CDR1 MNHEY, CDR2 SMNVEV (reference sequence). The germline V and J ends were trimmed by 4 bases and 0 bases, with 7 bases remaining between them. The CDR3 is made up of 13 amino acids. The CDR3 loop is CASSSLSSYEQYF. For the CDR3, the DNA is TGTGCCAGCAGTTCCCTCAGCTCCTACGAGCAGTACTTC.

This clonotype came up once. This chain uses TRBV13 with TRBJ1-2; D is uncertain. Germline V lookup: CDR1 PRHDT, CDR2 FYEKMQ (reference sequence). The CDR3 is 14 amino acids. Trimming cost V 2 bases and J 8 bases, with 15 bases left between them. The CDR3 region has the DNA TGTGCCAGCAGCTTATCGCCGGACCCCGGGGGCTACACCTTC. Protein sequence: CASSLSPDPGGYTF. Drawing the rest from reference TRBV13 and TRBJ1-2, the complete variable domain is AAGVIQSPRHLIKEKRETATLKCYPIPRHDTVYWYQQGPGQDPQFLISFYEKMQSDKGSIPDRFSAQQFSDYHSELNMSSLELGDSALYFCASSLSPDPGGYTFGSGTRLTVV.

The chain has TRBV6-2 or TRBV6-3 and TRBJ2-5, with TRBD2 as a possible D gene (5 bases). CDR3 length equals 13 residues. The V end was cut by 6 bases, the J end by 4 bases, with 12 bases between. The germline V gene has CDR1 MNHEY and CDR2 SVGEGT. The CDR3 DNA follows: TGTGCCAGCAGCCTGGACTCGATAGAGACCCAGTACTTC. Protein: CASSLDSIETQYF.

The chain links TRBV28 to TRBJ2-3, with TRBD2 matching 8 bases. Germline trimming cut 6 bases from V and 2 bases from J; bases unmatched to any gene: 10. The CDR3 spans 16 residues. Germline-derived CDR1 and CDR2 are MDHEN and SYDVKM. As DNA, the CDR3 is TGTGCCAGCAGGGGCGGGGGGACCCCCTTCACAGATACGCAGTATTTT. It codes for CASRGGGTPFTDTQYF.

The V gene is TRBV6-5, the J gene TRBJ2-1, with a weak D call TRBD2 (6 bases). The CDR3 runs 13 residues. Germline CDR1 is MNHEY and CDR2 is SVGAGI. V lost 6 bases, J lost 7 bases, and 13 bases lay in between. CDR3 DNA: TGTGCCAGCAGCCTCTCGGAGGGAAATGAGCAGTTCTTC. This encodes CASSLSEGNEQFF.

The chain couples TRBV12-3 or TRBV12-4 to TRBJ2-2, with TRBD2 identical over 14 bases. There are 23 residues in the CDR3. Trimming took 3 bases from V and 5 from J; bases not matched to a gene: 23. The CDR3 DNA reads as TGTGCCAGCAGTTTTGGACAGGGCGTTCCCGGGACTAGCGGGGGAGGAGGGACCGGGGAGCTGTTTTTT. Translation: CASSFGQGVPGTSGGGGTGELFF.

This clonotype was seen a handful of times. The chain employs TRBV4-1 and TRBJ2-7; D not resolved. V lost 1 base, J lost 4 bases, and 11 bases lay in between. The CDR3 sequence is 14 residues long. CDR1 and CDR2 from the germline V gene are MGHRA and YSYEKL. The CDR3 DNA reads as TGCGCCAGCAGCCAAGGGGTCCCCGATTACGAGCAGTACTTC. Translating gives CASSQGVPDYEQYF.

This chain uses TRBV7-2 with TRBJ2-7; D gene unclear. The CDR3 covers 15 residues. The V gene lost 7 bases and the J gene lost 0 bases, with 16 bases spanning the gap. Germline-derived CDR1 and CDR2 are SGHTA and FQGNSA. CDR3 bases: TGTGCCAGCACCCCATCACCGACGGTCTCCTACGAGCAGTACTTC. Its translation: CASTPSPTVSYEQYF. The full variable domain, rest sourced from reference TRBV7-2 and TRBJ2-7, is GAGVSQSPSNKVTEKGKDVELRCDPISGHTALYWYRQSLGQGLEFLIYFQGNSAPDKSGLPSDRFSAERTGGSVSTLTIQRTQQEDSAVYLCASTPSPTVSYEQYFGPGTRLTVT.